This TCR beta chain was recovered during a study of T-cell reconstitution after alpha-beta-depleted transplantation in children (dated by TCRdb to 2016 to 2017). About the investigation overall: The study quantitatively tracked T-cell immune reconstitution after TCRalphabeta/CD19-depleted allogeneic hematopoietic cell transplantation in children using TCR repertoire profiling.

About this clonotype: Its antigen remains undetermined. Base qualities are not at hand, and no much larger clone is one base apart.

Per the germline V gene, SGHTA is the CDR1 and FQGNSA is the CDR2. There are 14 amino acids in the CDR3, from cysteine to phenylalanine inclusive. The read is trimmed to its CDR3 DNA, 42 bases read in frame from base 1. Relative to germline, V is 1 base shorter and J is 5 bases shorter, with 9 bases between their ends. Receptor amplification or capture employed PCR. This sample was sequenced with an Illumina HiSeq 2500. To normalize quantification of the TCRbeta repertoire, the TCR libraries were built with molecular barcoding that relied on unique molecular identifiers. TCRdb itself trimmed the public reads at Q25 with fastp, ran MiXCR and retained productive beta chains. Each CDR3 protein gets just one entry, which takes the most common genes and DNA from the rows behind it. The sample table shows about 420,000 distinct CDR3 sequences, and 9.5% to 13% are seen once. The top ten clones comprise about 5% of the sample.

The sequencing here drew on PBMCs from the stem cell graft donor, taken from the stem cell graft. The receptor chain draws on TRBV7-2 and TRBJ2-1; the D gene is not confidently resolved. The clonotype comes from a human donor who donated a stem cell graft to a child with acute myeloid leukemia. The encoded CDR3 is CASSLVSADNEQFF. The nucleotides are TGTGCCAGCAGCTTAGTTTCGGCGGACAATGAGCAGTTCTTC. Supplemented by the reference TRBV7-2 and TRBJ2-1 proteins around the CDR3, the complete variable domain is GAGVSQSPSNKVTEKGKDVELRCDPISGHTALYWYRQSLGQGLEFLIYFQGNSAPDKSGLPSDRFSAERTGGSVSTLTIQRTQQEDSAVYLCASSLVSADNEQFFGPGTRLTVL.